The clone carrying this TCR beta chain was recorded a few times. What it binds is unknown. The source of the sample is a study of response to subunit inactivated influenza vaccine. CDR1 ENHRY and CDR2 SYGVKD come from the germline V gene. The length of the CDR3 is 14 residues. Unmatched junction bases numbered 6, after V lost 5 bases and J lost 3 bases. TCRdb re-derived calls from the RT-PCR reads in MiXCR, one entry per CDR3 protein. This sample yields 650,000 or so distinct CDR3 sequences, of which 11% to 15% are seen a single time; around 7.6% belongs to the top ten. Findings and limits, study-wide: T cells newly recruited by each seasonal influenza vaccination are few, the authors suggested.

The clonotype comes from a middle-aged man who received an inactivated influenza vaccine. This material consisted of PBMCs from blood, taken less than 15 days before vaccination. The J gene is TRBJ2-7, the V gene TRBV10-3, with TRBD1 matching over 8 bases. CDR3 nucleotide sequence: TGTGCCATCAGTACAGGGGGTACGGGCTACGAGCAGTACTTC. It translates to CAISTGGTGYEQYF.